This T cell receptor beta chain was retrieved from a study of blood T cell repertoires in COVID-19. The Seattle patients joined while their infection was active and were tracked longitudinally afterward. Source study methods: The assay estimated nucleated cells by amplifying reference gene primers. Method: immunoSEQ multiplex PCR; TCRdb's copy keeps in-frame clones and lacks some. That table is the source of V, J and clone size, and D and trimming were worked out from the DNA. Of about 45,000 clones listed, around nine tenths are singletons. CDR1 is SGDLS and CDR2 is YYNGEE in the germline V gene. The CDR3 spans 17 residues. Trimming cost V 4 bases and J 5 bases; bases outside gene matches: 13.

What was sequenced was peripheral blood. The J gene is TRBJ2-3, the V gene TRBV9, with 10 positions matching TRBD2. This sequence was found in a man in his forties or fifties with COVID-19, enrolled during active disease. Written as DNA, the CDR3 is TGTGCCAGCAGCCCGTCCTTTCTAGCGGGAGTAGTAGATACGCAGTATTTT. Protein: CASSPSFLAGVVDTQYF.